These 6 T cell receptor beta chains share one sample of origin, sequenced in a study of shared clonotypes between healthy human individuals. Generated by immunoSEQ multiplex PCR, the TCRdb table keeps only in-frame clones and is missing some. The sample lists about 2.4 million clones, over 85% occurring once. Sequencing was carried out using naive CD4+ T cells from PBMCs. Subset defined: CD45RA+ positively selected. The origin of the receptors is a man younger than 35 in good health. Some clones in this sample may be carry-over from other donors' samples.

The CDR3 DNA sequence: TGTGCCAGCAGTTTAACAGGCATAGGCTACACCTTC. Its translation is CASSLTGIGYTF. The chain recombines TRBV27 with TRBJ1-2, with D possibly matching TRBD1 (5 bases). The V end lost 2 bases, the J end lost 8 bases, and 9 bases lay between the germline ends. From germline, CDR1 is MNHEY and CDR2 SMNVEV (reference sequence). The length of the CDR3 is 12 residues.

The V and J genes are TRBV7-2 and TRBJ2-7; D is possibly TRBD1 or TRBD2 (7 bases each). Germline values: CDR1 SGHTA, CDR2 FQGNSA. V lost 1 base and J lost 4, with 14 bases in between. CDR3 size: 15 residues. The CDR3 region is CASSLGEGALYEQYF. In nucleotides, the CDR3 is TGTGCCAGCAGCTTAGGGGAGGGGGCGTTGTACGAGCAGTACTTC.

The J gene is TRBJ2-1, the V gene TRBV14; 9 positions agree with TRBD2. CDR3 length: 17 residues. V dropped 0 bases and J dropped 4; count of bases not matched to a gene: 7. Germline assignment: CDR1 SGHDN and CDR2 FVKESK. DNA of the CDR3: TGTGCCAGCAGCCAAGAAGCTAGCGGGATGATATACAATGAGCAGTTCTTC. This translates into CASSQEASGMIYNEQFF. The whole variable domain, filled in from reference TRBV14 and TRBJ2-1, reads EAGVTQFPSHSVIEKGQTVTLRCDPISGHDNLYWYRRVMGKEIKFLLHFVKESKQDESGMPNNRFLAERTGGTYSTLKVQPAELEDSGVYFCASSQEASGMIYNEQFFGPGTRLTVL.

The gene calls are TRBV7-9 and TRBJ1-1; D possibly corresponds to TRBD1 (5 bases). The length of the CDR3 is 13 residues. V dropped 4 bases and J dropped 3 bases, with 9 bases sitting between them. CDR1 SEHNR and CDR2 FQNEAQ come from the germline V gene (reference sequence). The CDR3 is CASSSTEYTEAFF. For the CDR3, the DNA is TGTGCCAGCAGCTCGACAGAGTACACTGAAGCTTTCTTT.

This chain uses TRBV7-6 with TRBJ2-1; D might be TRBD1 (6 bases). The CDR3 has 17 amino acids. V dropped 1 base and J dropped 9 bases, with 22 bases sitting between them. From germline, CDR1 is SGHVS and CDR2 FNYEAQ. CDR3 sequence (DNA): TGTGCCAGCAGCTTAGTGGGGTCGGCTCAGGGGTTGAGTGAGCAGTTCTTC. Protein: CASSLVGSAQGLSEQFF.

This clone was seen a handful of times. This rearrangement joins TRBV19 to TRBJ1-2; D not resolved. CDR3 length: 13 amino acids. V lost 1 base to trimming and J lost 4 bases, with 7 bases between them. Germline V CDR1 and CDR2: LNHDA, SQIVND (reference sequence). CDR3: CASSIGISYGYTF. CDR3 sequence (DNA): TGTGCCAGTAGTATAGGGATCAGCTATGGCTACACCTTC.